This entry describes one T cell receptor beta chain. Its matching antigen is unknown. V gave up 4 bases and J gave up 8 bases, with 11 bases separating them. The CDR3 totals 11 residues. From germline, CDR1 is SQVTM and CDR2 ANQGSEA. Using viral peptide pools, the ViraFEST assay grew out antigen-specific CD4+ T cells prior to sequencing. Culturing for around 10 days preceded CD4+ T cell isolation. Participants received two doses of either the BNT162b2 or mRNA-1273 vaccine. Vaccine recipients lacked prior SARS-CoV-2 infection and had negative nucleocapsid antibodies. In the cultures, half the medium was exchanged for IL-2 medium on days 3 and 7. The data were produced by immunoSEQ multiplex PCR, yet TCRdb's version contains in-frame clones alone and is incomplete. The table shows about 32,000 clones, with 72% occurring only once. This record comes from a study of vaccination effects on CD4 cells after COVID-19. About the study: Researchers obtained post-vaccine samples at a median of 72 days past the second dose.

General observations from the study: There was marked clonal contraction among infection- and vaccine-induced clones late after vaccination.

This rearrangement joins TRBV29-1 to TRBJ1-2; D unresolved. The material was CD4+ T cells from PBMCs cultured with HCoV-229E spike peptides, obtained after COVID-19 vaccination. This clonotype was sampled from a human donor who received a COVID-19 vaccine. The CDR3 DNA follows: TGCAGCGTTGGTCAGGACGGGGGCTACACCTTC. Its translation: CSVGQDGGYTF.